The 26 T cell receptor beta chains listed next were all sequenced from one sample in a study of OX40 agonist ivuxolimab in advanced cancers. Repertoires were generated with immunoSEQ multiplex PCR, while TCRdb's copy carries only in-frame clones and drops some. The sample has 20,000 to 25,000 clones; 81% are singletons. The input for sequencing was CD4+ or CD8+ T cells sorted from blood, taken in a trial of the OX40 agonist ivuxolimab. These receptors came from an adult with an advanced solid tumor such as melanoma, head and neck, liver or kidney cancer.

The J gene is TRBJ2-1, the V gene TRBV27; D gene uncertain. The CDR3 runs to 15 residues. The V gene lost 1 base and the J gene lost 2 bases, with 9 bases spanning the gap. Germline values: CDR1 MNHEY, CDR2 SMNVEV (reference sequence). The CDR3 coding sequence is TGTGCCAGCAGTTTATGGAACAGTCCCTACAATGAGCAGTTCTTC. Translation gives CASSLWNSPYNEQFF.

This clone was detected a few times. The chain couples TRBV28 to TRBJ2-7, with D possibly being TRBD2 (6 bases). The length of the CDR3 is 13 residues. The germline gives CDR1 MDHEN, CDR2 SYDVKM. Trimming removed 5 bases at V and 11 bases at J, with 19 bases between. The CDR3 is CASSNPPGVREYF. DNA for the CDR3: TGTGCCAGCAGTAACCCCCCGGGAGTGAGGGAGTACTTC. Complete variable domain (other parts from reference TRBV28 and TRBJ2-7): DVKVTQSSRYLVKRTGEKVFLECVQDMDHENMFWYRQDPGLGLRLIYFSYDVKMKEKGDIPEGYSVSREKKERFSLILESASTNQTSMYLCASSNPPGVREYFGPGTRLTVT.

V gene TRBV7-8 combines with J gene TRBJ1-4, with D possibly being TRBD1 (5 bases). Trimming removed 5 bases at V and 7 bases at J, with 17 bases between. The CDR3 sequence is 15 residues long. Per germline, CDR1 SGHVS and CDR2 FQNEAQ. This CDR3 is CASSDDMRGREKLFF. The CDR3 coding sequence is TGTGCCAGCAGCGACGACATGAGGGGCCGTGAAAAACTGTTTTTT.

This clone is categorized as medium-sized. This sequence joins TRBV5-1 and TRBJ1-3, with D unclear. The length of the CDR3 is 14 residues. CDR1 and CDR2 (germline): SGHRS, YFSETQ. V lost 1 base and J lost 2, with 7 bases in between. The CDR3 coding sequence is TGCGCCAGCAGCTTGTCCGGCACTGGAAACACCATATATTTT. This encodes CASSLSGTGNTIYF.

This chain uses TRBV27 with TRBJ2-7; D unclear. Per the germline V gene, CDR1 is MNHEY and CDR2 is SMNVEV (reference sequence). This CDR3 has 15 residues. V was trimmed by 6 bases and J by 0 bases, leaving 15 bases between them. CDR3: CASSMWGTSSYEQYF. As DNA, the CDR3 is TGTGCCAGCAGCATGTGGGGTACGAGCTCCTACGAGCAGTACTTC.

V is TRBV6-6 and J is TRBJ2-2, with D possibly TRBD2 on 7 matching bases. V lost 5 bases to trimming and J lost 6 bases, with 10 bases between them. The CDR3 has 13 amino acids. Germline values: CDR1 MNHNY, CDR2 SVGAGI (reference sequence). CDR3 region: CASSPGGAGELFF. As DNA, the CDR3 is TGTGCCAGCAGTCCGGGGGGCGCCGGGGAGCTGTTTTTT.

The chain has TRBV19 and TRBJ2-1, with D possibly called TRBD1 or TRBD2 (5 bases each). There are 15 residues in the CDR3. V was trimmed by 3 bases and J by 4 bases, leaving 13 bases between them. CDR1 LNHDA and CDR2 SQIVND come from the germline V gene (reference sequence). CDR3 sequence (DNA): TGTGCCAGTAGTATCCTTCCGGGACCTTACAATGAGCAGTTCTTC. Amino acids: CASSILPGPYNEQFF.

The chain couples TRBV4-1 to TRBJ2-7, with no clear D. The ends were cut back, 0 bases at V and 1 base at J, with 10 bases in the middle. The CDR3 runs 15 residues. Germline values: CDR1 MGHRA, CDR2 YSYEKL. CDR3 bases: TGCGCCAGCAGCCAAGATATCAGTGTATCCTACGAGCAGTACTTC. Translated, it gives CASSQDISVSYEQYF.

The CDR3 nucleotides read TGCGCCAGCAGCTTGGCCCCTCTAGCGGGAACCTACGAGCAGTACTTC. Amino acid sequence: CASSLAPLAGTYEQYF. The chain employs TRBV5-1 and TRBJ2-7; 9 positions match TRBD2. The CDR3 runs 16 residues. V was pared by 0 bases and J by 2 bases, with 6 bases of the junction left unmatched. Germline V gene lookup returns CDR1 SGHRS and CDR2 YFSETQ.

This clone showed up just once. This chain joins TRBV7-3 and TRBJ2-5; no definite D call. The CDR3 totals 12 residues. Trimming stripped 6 bases from V and 5 bases from J, with 10 bases between. The germline gives CDR1 SGHTA, CDR2 FQGTGA. The DNA for the CDR3 is TGTGCCAGCAGGGGCGTGGGGGAGACCCAGTACTTC. Its translation is CASRGVGETQYF.

V usage is TRBV5-1 and J usage is TRBJ1-5, with 8 bases matching TRBD1. Germline CDR1 and CDR2: SGHRS and YFSETQ. CDR3 length: 13 amino acids. After removal of 5 bases from V and 4 bases from J, the junction contained 2 bases not matched to a gene. The CDR3 coding sequence is TGCGCCAGCAGGACAGGGGAAAATCAGCCCCAGCATTTT. This codes for CASRTGENQPQHF.

V usage is TRBV13 and J usage is TRBJ1-1, with no clear D. The CDR3 is 14 amino acids. Germline V gene data show CDR1 as PRHDT and CDR2 as FYEKMQ (reference sequence). Trimming cost V 1 base and J 4 bases, with 10 bases left between them. The CDR3 here is CASSLVERTTEAFF. The CDR3, as DNA: TGTGCCAGCAGCTTAGTGGAAAGAACCACTGAAGCTTTCTTT.

This clone was recorded only once. V gene TRBV29-1 combines with J gene TRBJ2-1; 8 bases line up with TRBD2. The CDR3 runs to 14 residues. The V segment lost 6 bases and the J segment 2 bases; nucleotides outside the gene matches: 6. The V gene's germline CDR1 is SQVTM and CDR2 ANQGSEA. The CDR3 reads CSVRRGGAYNEQFF. CDR3 DNA: TGCAGCGTCCGCCGGGGGGGCGCCTACAATGAGCAGTTCTTC.

The chain recombines TRBV5-6 with TRBJ1-2; D is unresolved. Trimming took 0 bases from V and 9 from J, leaving 15 bases between them. This CDR3 has 14 residues. The V gene's germline CDR1 is SGHDT and CDR2 YYEEEE. In DNA, the CDR3 is TGTGCCAGCAGCTTGGCCGACAAGCTAGGGAGCTACACCTTC. It specifies CASSLADKLGSYTF.

This chain links TRBV7-2 with TRBJ2-5; D gene uncertain. The V end lost 0 bases, the J end lost 10 bases, and 21 bases lay between the germline ends. Per the germline V gene, CDR1 is SGHTA and CDR2 is FQGNSA. The CDR3 sequence is 16 residues long. The CDR3 region has the DNA TGTGCCAGCAGCTTAGCGAGTGGCAGACCTGGTAACCACCAGTACTTC. Translation: CASSLASGRPGNHQYF.

This clone occurred once. V and J are TRBV30 and TRBJ2-3; no definite D call. CDR1 is GTSNPN and CDR2 is SVGIG in the germline V gene (reference sequence). The CDR3 runs to 14 residues. V was cut by 0 bases and J by 2 bases, with 9 bases left in between. The DNA of the CDR3 is TGTGCCTGGAGTGTAGTCAGCTACACAGATACGCAGTATTTT. Protein product: CAWSVVSYTDTQYF.

V is TRBV4-2 and J is TRBJ2-3, with TRBD2 matching over 9 bases. The CDR3 is made up of 15 amino acids. J gave up 4 bases and V 3 bases, and 5 bases lay outside the gene matches. Germline lookup yields CDR1 LGHNA and CDR2 YNFKEQ. CDR3 residues: CASSQGLAQPDTQYF. The CDR3 bases are TGTGCCAGCAGCCAGGGACTAGCCCAACCAGATACGCAGTATTTT.

This chain connects TRBV6-1 to TRBJ2-5; D gene uncertain. CDR1 is MNHNS and CDR2 is SASEGT in the germline V gene. The CDR3 is 12 amino acids. V dropped 6 bases and J dropped 0 bases, with 5 bases sitting between them. CDR3 nucleotides: TGTGCCAGCAGCCCAGACCAAGAGACCCAGTACTTC. It yields the protein CASSPDQETQYF.

The V gene is TRBV7-9, the J gene TRBJ1-1; D gene uncertain. Germline V gene sequence: CDR1 SEHNR, CDR2 FQNEAQ (reference sequence). Trimming removed 1 base at V and 8 bases at J, with 14 bases between. The CDR3 covers 14 residues. The CDR3 sequence: CASSLEVAGDEAFF. As DNA, the CDR3 is TGTGCCAGCAGCTTAGAGGTGGCAGGAGACGAAGCTTTCTTT.

V usage is TRBV28 and J usage is TRBJ2-1; 7 bases are a match to TRBD1. V was clipped by 7 bases and J by 0 bases; unmatched bases: 12. Germline CDR1 reads MDHEN; CDR2 reads SYDVKM. The CDR3 contains 17 residues. This CDR3 is CASKNRGALSSYNEQFF. CDR3 DNA: TGTGCCAGCAAGAACAGGGGCGCTCTTAGCTCCTACAATGAGCAGTTCTTC.

The rearrangement joins TRBV7-6 to TRBJ2-3, with 11 nucleotides matching TRBD2. Unmatched junction bases numbered 8, after V lost 5 bases and J lost 4 bases. Germline assignment: CDR1 SGHVS and CDR2 FNYEAQ. The CDR3 runs 16 residues. The CDR3 bases are TGTGCCAGCAGCGGTAGCGGGAGGGGTGTGGCAGATACGCAGTATTTT. It specifies CASSGSGRGVADTQYF. Using reference TRBV7-6 and TRBJ2-3 for the parts outside the CDR3, the full variable domain is GAGVSQSPRYKVTKRGQDVALRCDPISGHVSLYWYRQALGQGPEFLTYFNYEAQQDKSGLPNDRFSAERPEGSISTLTIQRTEQRDSAMYRCASSGSGRGVADTQYFGPGTRLTVL.

The chain recombines TRBV2 with TRBJ2-1; possible D gene TRBD2, 6 bases. This CDR3 comprises 14 residues. With 10 bases removed from V and 6 bases from J, the gap between germline ends came to 19 bases. CDR1 is SNHLY and CDR2 is FYNNEI in the germline V gene. In nucleotides, the CDR3 is TGTGCCAACCTAGAATACTTGGGAGGCAATGAGCAGTTCTTC. Residues: CANLEYLGGNEQFF.

The chain recombines TRBV6-5 with TRBJ1-5; no reliable D call. The CDR3 is made up of 13 amino acids. Trimming took 2 bases from V and 3 from J, leaving 5 bases between them. CDR1 MNHEY and CDR2 SVGAGI come from the germline V gene. The CDR3 loop reads CASSYDDNQPQHF. Written as DNA, the CDR3 is TGTGCCAGCAGTTACGATGACAATCAGCCCCAGCATTTT.

The chain couples TRBV18 to TRBJ2-1, with 9 bases identical to TRBD2. The CDR3 is 19 amino acids. Trimming removed 0 bases from V and 3 bases from J; junction bases left unmatched: 12. Germline assignment: CDR1 KGHSH and CDR2 LQKENI. The CDR3 DNA reads as TGTGCCAGCTCACCACCGAAAAGCCCAGCGGGGGGATTCTACAATGAGCAGTTCTTC. Translated, it gives CASSPPKSPAGGFYNEQFF.

This sequence joins TRBV10-2 and TRBJ2-7; D ambiguous. Trimming left V 2 bases short and J 0 bases short, with 11 bases between. CDR3 length: 15 amino acids. CDR1 WSHSY and CDR2 SAAADI come from the germline V gene. This CDR3 reads CASSEGGLHSYEQYF. CDR3 DNA: TGCGCCAGCAGTGAGGGTGGGCTACACTCCTACGAGCAGTACTTC.

This chain connects TRBV5-5 to TRBJ2-7; tentative D call: TRBD2 (5 bases). Per germline, CDR1 SGHKS and CDR2 YYEKEE (reference sequence). V dropped 0 bases and J dropped 2 bases, with 12 bases sitting between them. The CDR3 has 15 amino acids. In DNA, the CDR3 is TGTGCCAGCAGCTTGGAAACCGGGATCCCCTACGAGCAGTACTTC. Translated, it gives CASSLETGIPYEQYF.